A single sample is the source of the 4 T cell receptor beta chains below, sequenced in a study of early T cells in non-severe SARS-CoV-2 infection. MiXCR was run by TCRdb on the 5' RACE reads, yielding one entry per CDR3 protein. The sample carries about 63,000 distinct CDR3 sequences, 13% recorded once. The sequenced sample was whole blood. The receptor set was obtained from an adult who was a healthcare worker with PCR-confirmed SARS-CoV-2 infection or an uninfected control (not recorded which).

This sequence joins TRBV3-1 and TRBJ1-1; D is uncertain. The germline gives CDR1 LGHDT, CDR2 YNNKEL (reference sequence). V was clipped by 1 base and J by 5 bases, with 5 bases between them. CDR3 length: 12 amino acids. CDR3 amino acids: CASSQGRTEAFF. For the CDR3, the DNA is TGTGCCAGCAGCCAAGGGCGTACTGAAGCTTTCTTT.

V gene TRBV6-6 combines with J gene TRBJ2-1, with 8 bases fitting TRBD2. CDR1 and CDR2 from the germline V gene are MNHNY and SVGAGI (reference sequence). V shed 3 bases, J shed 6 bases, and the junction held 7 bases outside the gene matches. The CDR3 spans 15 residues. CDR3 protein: CASSYIAGTGNEQFF. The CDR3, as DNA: TGTGCCAGCAGTTATATAGCGGGGACCGGCAATGAGCAGTTCTTC.

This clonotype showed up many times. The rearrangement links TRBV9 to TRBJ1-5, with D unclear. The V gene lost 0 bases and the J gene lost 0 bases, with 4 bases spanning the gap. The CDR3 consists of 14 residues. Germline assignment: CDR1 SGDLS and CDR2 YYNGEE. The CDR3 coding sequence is TGTGCCAGCAGCGTAGGGACTAGCAATCAGCCCCAGCATTTT. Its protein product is CASSVGTSNQPQHF.

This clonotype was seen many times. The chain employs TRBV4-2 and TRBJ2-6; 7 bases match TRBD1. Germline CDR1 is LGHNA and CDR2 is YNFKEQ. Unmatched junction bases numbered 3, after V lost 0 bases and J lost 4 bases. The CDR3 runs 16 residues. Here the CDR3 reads CASSQDWGQGANVLTF. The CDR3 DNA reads TGTGCCAGCAGCCAAGATTGGGGACAGGGGGCCAACGTCCTGACTTTC.